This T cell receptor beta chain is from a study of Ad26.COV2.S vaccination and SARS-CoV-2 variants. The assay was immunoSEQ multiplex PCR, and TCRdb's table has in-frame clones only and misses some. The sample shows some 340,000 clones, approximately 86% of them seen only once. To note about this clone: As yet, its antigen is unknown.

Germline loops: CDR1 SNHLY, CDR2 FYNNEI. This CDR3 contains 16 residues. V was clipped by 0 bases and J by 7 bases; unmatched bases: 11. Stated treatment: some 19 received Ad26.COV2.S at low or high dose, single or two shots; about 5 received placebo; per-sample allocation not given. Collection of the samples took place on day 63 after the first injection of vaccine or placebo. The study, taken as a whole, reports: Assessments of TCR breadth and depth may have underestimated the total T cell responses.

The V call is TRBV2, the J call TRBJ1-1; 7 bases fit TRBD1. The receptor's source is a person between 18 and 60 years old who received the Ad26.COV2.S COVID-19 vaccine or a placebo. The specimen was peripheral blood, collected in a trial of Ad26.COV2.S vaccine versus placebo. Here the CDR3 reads CASSEAAGKGAVEAFF. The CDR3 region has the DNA TGTGCCAGCAGTGAAGCCGCAGGGAAGGGGGCGGTTGAAGCTTTCTTT. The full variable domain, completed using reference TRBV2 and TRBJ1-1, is EPEVTQTPSHQVTQMGQEVILRCVPISNHLYFYWYRQILGQKVEFLVSFYNNEISEKSEIFDDQFSVERPDGSNFTLKIRSTKLEDSAMYFCASSEAAGKGAVEAFFGQGTRLTVV.